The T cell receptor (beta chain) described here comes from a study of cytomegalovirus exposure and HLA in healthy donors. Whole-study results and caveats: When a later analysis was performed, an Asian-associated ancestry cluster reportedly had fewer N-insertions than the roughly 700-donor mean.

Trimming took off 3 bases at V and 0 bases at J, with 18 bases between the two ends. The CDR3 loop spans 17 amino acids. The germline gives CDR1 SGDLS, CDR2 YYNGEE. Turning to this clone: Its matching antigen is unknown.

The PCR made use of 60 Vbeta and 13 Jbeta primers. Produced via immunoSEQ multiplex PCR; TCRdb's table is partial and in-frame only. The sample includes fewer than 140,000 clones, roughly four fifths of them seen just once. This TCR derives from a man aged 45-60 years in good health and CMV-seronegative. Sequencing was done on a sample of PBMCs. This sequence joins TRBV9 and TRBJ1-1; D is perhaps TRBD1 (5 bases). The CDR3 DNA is TGTGCCAGCAGCGCTAGAGGACACCTTTCTATGAACACTGAAGCTTTCTTT. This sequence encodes CASSARGHLSMNTEAFF.